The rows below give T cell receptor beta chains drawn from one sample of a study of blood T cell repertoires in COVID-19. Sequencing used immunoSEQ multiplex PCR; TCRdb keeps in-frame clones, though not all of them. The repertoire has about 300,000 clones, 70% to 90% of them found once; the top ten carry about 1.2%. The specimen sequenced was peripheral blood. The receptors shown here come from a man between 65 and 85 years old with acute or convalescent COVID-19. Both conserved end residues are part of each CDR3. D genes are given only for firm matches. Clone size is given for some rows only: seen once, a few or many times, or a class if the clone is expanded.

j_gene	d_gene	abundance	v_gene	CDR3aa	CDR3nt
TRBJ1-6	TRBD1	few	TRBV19	CASSMGQGASFSPLHF	TGTGCCAGTAGCATGGGACAGGGGGCGTCTTTTTCACCCCTCCACTTT
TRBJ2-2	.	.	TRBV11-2	CASSPQGELFF	TGTGCCAGCAGCCCTCAGGGGGAGCTGTTTTTT
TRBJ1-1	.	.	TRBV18	CASSLGTQNTEAFF	TGTGCCAGCTCACTGGGGACACAGAACACTGAAGCTTTCTTT
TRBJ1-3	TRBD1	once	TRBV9	CASSVRDRGFSGNTIYF	TGTGCCAGCAGCGTCCGGGACAGGGGTTTCTCTGGAAACACCATATATTTT
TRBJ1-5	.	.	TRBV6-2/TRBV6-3	CASSYSNPGRQPQHF	TGTGCCAGCAGTTACTCGAATCCAGGGCGTCAGCCCCAGCATTTT
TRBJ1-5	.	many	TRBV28	CASSLGPQPQHF	TGTGCCAGCAGTTTAGGCCCGCAGCCCCAGCATTTT
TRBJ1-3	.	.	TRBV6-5	CASSDGVSGNTIYF	TGTGCCAGCAGCGACGGAGTTTCTGGAAACACCATATATTTT
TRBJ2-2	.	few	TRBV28	CASIEAGYTGELFF	TGTGCCAGCATAGAAGCAGGGTACACCGGGGAGCTGTTTTTT
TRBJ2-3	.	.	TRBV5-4	CASSPRSLTDTQYF	TGTGCCAGCAGCCCCCGGAGCCTCACAGATACGCAGTATTTT
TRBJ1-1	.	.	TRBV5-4	CASSAPGEVGTEAFF	TGTGCCAGCAGCGCCCCGGGGGAGGTGGGTACTGAAGCTTTCTTT
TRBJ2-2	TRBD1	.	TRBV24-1	CATSDSGQGTTGELFF	TGTGCCACCAGTGACTCAGGACAGGGTACCACCGGGGAGCTGTTTTTT
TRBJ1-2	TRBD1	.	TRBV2	CAGKPGTGGRGYTF	TGTGCCGGCAAACCAGGGACAGGGGGTAGGGGCTACACCTTC
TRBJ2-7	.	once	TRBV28	CASSLATTYEQYF	TGTGCCAGCAGTTTAGCGACAACTTACGAGCAGTACTTC
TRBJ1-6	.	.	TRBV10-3	CAISVLGEGNSPLHF	TGTGCCATCAGTGTTTTAGGGGAGGGTAATTCACCCCTCCACTTT
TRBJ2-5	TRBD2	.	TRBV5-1	CASSRLAGAEETQYF	TGCGCCAGCAGCCGACTAGCGGGGGCGGAGGAGACCCAGTACTTC
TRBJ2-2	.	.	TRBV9	CASSGTVNTGELFF	TGTGCCAGCAGCGGGACAGTTAACACCGGGGAGCTGTTTTTT
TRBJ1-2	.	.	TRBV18	CASSPPSGVGGYTF	TGTGCCAGCTCACCACCGTCAGGGGTGGGTGGCTACACCTTC
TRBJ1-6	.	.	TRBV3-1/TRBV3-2	CASSLGPGDSPLHF	TGTGCCAGCAGCCTCGGGCCCGGGGATTCACCCCTCCACTTT
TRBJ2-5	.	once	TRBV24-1	CATSDFSETQYF	TGTGCCACCAGTGATTTTAGTGAGACCCAGTACTTC
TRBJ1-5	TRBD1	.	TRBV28	CASSSTGHQPQHF	TGTGCCAGCAGTTCGACAGGGCATCAGCCCCAGCATTTT
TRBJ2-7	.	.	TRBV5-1	CASSQTTGFYEQYF	TGCGCCAGCAGCCAGACAACGGGATTCTACGAGCAGTACTTC
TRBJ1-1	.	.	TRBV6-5	CASRPTSPTEAFF	TGTGCCAGCAGGCCGACATCTCCCACTGAAGCTTTCTTT
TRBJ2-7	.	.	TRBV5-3	CARSLFFSAVCSYEQYF	TGTGCCAGAAGCTTGTTTTTCTCGGCGGTCTGCTCCTACGAGCAGTACTTC
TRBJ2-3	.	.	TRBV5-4	CASSFGRLGTSDTQYF	TGTGCCAGCAGCTTCGGTCGTCTAGGTACATCAGATACGCAGTATTTT
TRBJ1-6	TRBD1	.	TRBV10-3	CAISGDRDSPLHF	TGTGCCATCAGCGGGGACAGGGACTCACCCCTCCACTTT
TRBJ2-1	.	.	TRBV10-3	CAISGGRDGDEQFF	TGTGCCATCAGCGGCGGCAGGGATGGGGATGAGCAGTTCTTC
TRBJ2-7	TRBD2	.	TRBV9	CASSLRSGSSYEQYF	TGTGCCAGCAGCCTGAGGAGCGGGAGCTCCTACGAGCAGTACTTC
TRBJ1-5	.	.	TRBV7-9	CASSLGANQPQHF	TGTGCCAGCAGCTTAGGGGCCAATCAGCCCCAGCATTTT
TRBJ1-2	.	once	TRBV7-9	CASSRQASNEANYGYTF	TGTGCCAGCAGTCGACAGGCCTCGAACGAAGCTAACTATGGCTACACCTTC
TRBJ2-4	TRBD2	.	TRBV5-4	CASSLKSGGAKNIQYF	TGTGCCAGCAGCTTGAAGAGCGGGGGAGCCAAAAACATTCAGTACTTC
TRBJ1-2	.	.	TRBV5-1	CASSRGLMAEGYTF	TGCGCCAGCAGCCGCGGTCTCATGGCTGAAGGCTACACCTTC
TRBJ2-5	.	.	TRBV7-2	CASSFNGGGRETQYF	TGTGCCAGCAGCTTTAACGGCGGGGGCCGGGAGACCCAGTACTTC
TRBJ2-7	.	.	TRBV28	CASQGGIYEQYF	TGTGCCAGCCAGGGCGGAATTTACGAGCAGTACTTC
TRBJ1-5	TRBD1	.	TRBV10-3	CAISTGEGNQPQHF	TGTGCCATCAGTACAGGGGAGGGCAATCAGCCCCAGCATTTT
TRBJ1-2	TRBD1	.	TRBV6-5	CASSFYRGSDGYTF	TGTGCCAGCAGTTTTTACAGGGGGTCGGATGGCTACACCTTC
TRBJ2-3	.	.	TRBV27	CASRGVAGWADTQYF	TGTGCCAGCAGAGGTGTGGCAGGGTGGGCAGATACGCAGTATTTT
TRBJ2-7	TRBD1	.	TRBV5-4	CASSLAQGGPYEQYF	TGTGCCAGCAGCTTGGCCCAAGGGGGCCCCTACGAGCAGTACTTC
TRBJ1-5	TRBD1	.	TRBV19	CASSTQGSNQPQHF	TGTGCCAGTAGTACACAGGGGAGTAATCAGCCCCAGCATTTT
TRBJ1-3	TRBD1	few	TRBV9	CASRRGPGQGASGNTIYF	TGTGCCAGCAGAAGGGGACCGGGACAGGGAGCCTCTGGAAACACCATATATTTT
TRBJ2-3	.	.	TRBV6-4	CASGAGHTDTQYF	TGTGCCAGCGGAGCGGGCCACACAGATACGCAGTATTTT
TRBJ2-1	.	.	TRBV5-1	CASSFSRNEQFF	TGCGCCAGCAGCTTCAGCAGGAATGAGCAGTTCTTC
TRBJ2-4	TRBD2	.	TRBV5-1	CASSPGTSGVGIQYF	TGCGCCAGCAGCCCAGGGACTAGCGGGGTCGGCATTCAGTACTTC
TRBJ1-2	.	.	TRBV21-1	CASSKRGQGAYYGYTF	TGTGCCAGCAGCAAACGAGGACAGGGGGCTTACTATGGCTACACCTTC
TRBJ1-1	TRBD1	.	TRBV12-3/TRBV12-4	CASSRQGWTEAFF	TGTGCCAGCAGCAGACAGGGTTGGACTGAAGCTTTCTTT
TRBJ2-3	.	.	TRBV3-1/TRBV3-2	CASSHSGHITDTQYF	TGTGCCAGCAGCCATTCCGGACATATCACAGATACGCAGTATTTT
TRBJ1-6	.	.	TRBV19	CASSTTGLPGNSPLHF	TGTGCCAGTAGTACGACGGGACTTCCTGGGAATTCACCCCTCCACTTT
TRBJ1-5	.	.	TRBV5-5	CASSLAQSDQPQHF	TGTGCCAGCAGCTTGGCCCAAAGCGATCAGCCCCAGCATTTT
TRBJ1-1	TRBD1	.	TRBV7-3	CASSANPGQQAFF	TGTGCCAGCAGCGCGAACCCGGGACAGCAGGCTTTCTTT
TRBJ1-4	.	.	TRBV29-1	CSVGGTATNEKLFF	TGCAGCGTTGGGGGGACTGCAACTAATGAAAAACTGTTTTTT
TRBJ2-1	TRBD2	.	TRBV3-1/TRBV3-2	CASSPSGVRKEQFF	TGTGCCAGCAGCCCGAGCGGGGTCAGGAAGGAGCAGTTCTTC
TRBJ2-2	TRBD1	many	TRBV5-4	CASSGTAGGELFF	TGTGCCAGCAGCGGGACAGCTGGCGGGGAGCTGTTTTTT
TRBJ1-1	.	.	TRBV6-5	CASRQVMNTEAFF	TGTGCCAGCCGACAGGTGATGAACACTGAAGCTTTCTTT
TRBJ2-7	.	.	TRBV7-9	CASSLGQGNEQYF	TGTGCCAGCAGCTTAGGGCAGGGAAACGAGCAGTACTTC
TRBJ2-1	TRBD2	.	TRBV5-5	CASSLSGVNEQFF	TGTGCCAGCAGCTTAAGCGGGGTCAATGAGCAGTTCTTC
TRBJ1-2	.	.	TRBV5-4	CASSLSLDSNYGYTF	TGTGCCAGCAGCTTGTCGCTGGACAGTAACTATGGCTACACCTTC
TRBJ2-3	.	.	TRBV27	CASSLRGRGWGSTDTQYF	TGTGCCAGCAGTTTACGGGGCAGGGGATGGGGTTCCACAGATACGCAGTATTTT
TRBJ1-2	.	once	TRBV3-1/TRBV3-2	CASSQVVREGRGDGYTF	TGTGCCAGCAGCCAAGTGGTCCGGGAGGGTCGAGGGGACGGCTACACCTTC